This T cell receptor beta chain emerged from a study of T cell changes during pregnancy in multiple sclerosis. This clone was seen only once. CDR1 is SEHNR, CDR2 FQNEAQ, per germline (reference sequence). The CDR3 spans 15 residues. V dropped 7 bases and J dropped 6; count of bases not matched to a gene: 14. Data came from immunoSEQ multiplex PCR; TCRdb stores just in-frame clones and leaves some out. In the table there are some 68,000 clones, more than 85% of which are singletons. This sequence originates from a female donor with multiple sclerosis, enrolled in a pregnancy study. The rearrangement uses TRBV7-9 and TRBJ1-2; 7 bases map to TRBD1. This specimen was peripheral blood, taken in the second trimester of pregnancy. CDR3 residues: CASTRGGPQENGYTF. CDR3 DNA: TGTGCCAGCACCCGAGGGGGCCCGCAAGAAAATGGCTACACCTTC.